The next 16 T cell receptor beta chains were all read from a single sample in a study of T cells in Graves' hyperthyroidism and ophthalmopathy. Amplified TCR beta CDR3 regions came from RNA transcripts. The HTBI set primed first-round TCR CDR3 RT-PCR. Each CDR3 protein gets one entry after TCRdb re-called the multiplex PCR reads with MiXCR. The sample includes around 420,000 distinct CDR3 sequences, approximately 14% of them seen just once. The source material was blood. The receptors here all came from a woman aged 18-29 years with Graves' hyperthyroidism.

This clonotype has just a few counts. V is TRBV5-5 and J is TRBJ1-1; D unclear. CDR1 SGHKS and CDR2 YYEKEE come from the germline V gene (reference sequence). Trimming stripped 2 bases from V and 0 bases from J, with 11 bases between. This CDR3 has 15 residues. CDR3 loop: CASSFLSRLNTEAFF. Here the CDR3 DNA reads TGTGCCAGCAGCTTTCTCAGTCGATTGAACACTGAAGCTTTCTTT.

This clonotype was seen at least ten times. The chain joins TRBV6-5 to TRBJ2-7; maybe TRBD2 (7 bases). This CDR3 region has 14 residues. Trimming took 2 bases from V and 2 from J, leaving 10 bases between them. The V gene's germline CDR1 is MNHEY and CDR2 SVGAGI. DNA for the CDR3: TGTGCCAGCAGTTACCAAGGGGGGGCCTACGAGCAGTACTTC. Translated, it gives CASSYQGGAYEQYF.

The count of this clonotype is one. This clone may be a read error of a much larger clone one base away. The chain couples TRBV11-2 to TRBJ1-2, with TRBD1 matching 7 bases. CDR3 length: 15 residues. The germline V gene encodes CDR1 SGHAT and CDR2 FQNNGV. The CDR3 loop reads CASSLDRQGGYGNTF. CDR3 DNA sequence: TGTGCCAGCAGCTTAGATAGGCAGGGGGGCTATGGCAACACCTTC.

This clonotype was observed once. V gene TRBV7-3 combines with J gene TRBJ2-1; possible D gene TRBD1, 5 bases. The V end was cut by 2 bases, the J end by 4 bases, with 15 bases between. This CDR3 spans 16 amino acids. Germline CDR1 SGHTA, CDR2 FQGTGA. The CDR3 loop is CASSLSPGSRYNEQFF. CDR3 nucleotides: TGTGCCAGCAGCTTATCGCCAGGGTCTCGGTACAATGAGCAGTTCTTC.

This clonotype has at least ten counts. This chain connects TRBV12-5 to TRBJ2-1; 12 bases map to TRBD2. Germline V gene sequence: CDR1 LGHNT, CDR2 FRNRAP. This CDR3 region has 15 residues. The ends lost 0 bases at V and 9 bases at J; junction bases unmatched: 3. The CDR3 loop reads CASGLVGLAGSEQFF. The CDR3 DNA reads as TGTGCTAGTGGTTTGGTAGGACTAGCGGGAAGTGAGCAGTTCTTC.

This clonotype was seen repeatedly, ten times or more. This chain links TRBV20-1 with TRBJ1-5, with D uncertain. This CDR3 has 13 residues. V lost 3 bases and J lost 4, with 10 bases in between. Germline V CDR1 and CDR2: DFQATT, SNEGSKA (reference sequence). The CDR3, as DNA: TGCAGTGCTAGTTACGGGTTGAATCAGCCCCAGCATTTT. Translating gives CSASYGLNQPQHF.

With respect to this clonotype: A much larger clone lies one base from this, so it may be a read error. This is likely a read error, given that the CDR3 carries no conserved phenylalanine or tryptophan at its end. The chain employs TRBV3-1 and TRBJ2-2; no clear D gene. The ends were cut back, 0 bases at V and 8 bases at J, with 19 bases in the middle. The CDR3 consists of 17 residues. The germline V gene has CDR1 LGHDT and CDR2 YNNKEL (reference sequence). Here the CDR3 reads CASSQEVAGPVWGELFY. In DNA, the CDR3 is TGTGCCAGCAGCCAAGAAGTTGCAGGACCAGTCTGGGGGGAGCTGTTTTAT.

This clonotype was picked up many times. This chain uses TRBV7-3 with TRBJ2-3; D possibly uses TRBD1 or TRBD2 (5 bases each). Germline lookup yields CDR1 SGHTA and CDR2 FQGTGA. CDR3 length: 14 amino acids. The germline V and J ends were trimmed by 6 bases and 3 bases, with 13 bases remaining between them. This CDR3 reads CASSQGPGTDTQYF. CDR3 coding DNA: TGTGCCAGCAGTCAGGGACCCGGGACAGATACGCAGTATTTT.

This clonotype was detected many times. This chain uses TRBV20-1 with TRBJ2-3; 14 bases align to TRBD2. The CDR3 totals 17 residues. Germline-derived CDR1 and CDR2 are DFQATT and SNEGSKA (reference sequence). J lost 4 bases, V lost 5 bases, and 11 bases had no gene match. DNA for the CDR3: TGCAGTGCTCCAAAGACTAGCGGGGGGGCCGGGGCAGATACGCAGTATTTT. Its protein product is CSAPKTSGGAGADTQYF.

This clonotype has a count of ten or more. This sequence joins TRBV20-1 and TRBJ2-1; 7 nucleotides agree with TRBD1. The trim removed 0 bases at V and 13 bases at J, leaving 3 bases unmatched. The CDR3 totals 11 residues. Germline V lookup: CDR1 DFQATT, CDR2 SNEGSKA (reference sequence). CDR3 DNA sequence: TGCAGTGCTAGAGATGACAGGGTCCAGTTCTTC. It yields the protein CSARDDRVQFF.

This clonotype has a handful of counts. V usage is TRBV28 and J usage is TRBJ2-3; maybe TRBD1 (6 bases). Germline values: CDR1 MDHEN, CDR2 SYDVKM. Trimming took off 2 bases at V and 4 bases at J, with 16 bases between the two ends. The CDR3 totals 16 residues. The CDR3 loop is CASSLPTGIRADTQYF. The CDR3 nucleotides are TGTGCCAGCAGTTTACCCACAGGGATCCGGGCAGATACGCAGTATTTT.

This clonotype was seen many times. This chain uses TRBV9 with TRBJ2-5; TRBD2 is a possible D gene (6 bases). This CDR3 region has 15 residues. Germline-derived CDR1 and CDR2 are SGDLS and YYNGEE. V lost 3 bases to trimming and J lost 4 bases, with 16 bases between them. The DNA for the CDR3 is TGTGCCAGCAGCGACGGCGCGGGATCGGGAGAGACCCAGTACTTC. Its protein is CASSDGAGSGETQYF.

This chain joins TRBV20-1 and TRBJ2-7, with D hard to call. The CDR3 loop spans 13 amino acids. V was trimmed by 0 bases and J by 2 bases, leaving 8 bases between them. Looked up from germline, CDR1 is DFQATT and CDR2 is SNEGSKA (reference sequence). The CDR3 reads CSARDPSTYEQYF. CDR3 in DNA: TGCAGTGCTAGAGATCCAAGTACCTACGAGCAGTACTTC.

This clonotype showed up many times. The CDR3 spells CASSLVGNTGELFF. The CDR3 coding sequence is TGCGCCAGCAGCTTGGTTGGGAACACCGGGGAGCTGTTTTTT. The chain carries TRBV5-1 and TRBJ2-2; no definite D call. Trimming shortened V by 0 bases and J by 1 base, and 4 bases separated the two germline ends. CDR1 and CDR2 from the germline V gene are SGHRS and YFSETQ. The CDR3 is 14 amino acids.

This clonotype was detected ten times or more. V is TRBV20-1 and J is TRBJ2-7; TRBD2 is a possible D gene (6 bases). Per germline, CDR1 DFQATT and CDR2 SNEGSKA (reference sequence). V was trimmed by 6 bases and J by 5 bases, leaving 14 bases between them. The CDR3 extends over 12 amino acids. CDR3 nucleotides: TGCAGTGCCATAGGAGGGTCCGACGAGCAGTACTTC. It encodes CSAIGGSDEQYF.

This clonotype was detected many times. Mismatch with germline at one junction end may stem from a read error. The rearrangement links TRBV7-7 to TRBJ2-2; TRBD2 is a possible D gene (5 bases). CDR1 SSHAT and CDR2 FNYEAQ come from the germline V gene (reference sequence). The CDR3 is 16 residues long. The CDR3 reads CASSLRRLPATGELFF. The CDR3 bases are TGTGCTAGCAGCTTAAGGAGGCTTCCTGCCACCGGGGAGCTGTTTTTT.